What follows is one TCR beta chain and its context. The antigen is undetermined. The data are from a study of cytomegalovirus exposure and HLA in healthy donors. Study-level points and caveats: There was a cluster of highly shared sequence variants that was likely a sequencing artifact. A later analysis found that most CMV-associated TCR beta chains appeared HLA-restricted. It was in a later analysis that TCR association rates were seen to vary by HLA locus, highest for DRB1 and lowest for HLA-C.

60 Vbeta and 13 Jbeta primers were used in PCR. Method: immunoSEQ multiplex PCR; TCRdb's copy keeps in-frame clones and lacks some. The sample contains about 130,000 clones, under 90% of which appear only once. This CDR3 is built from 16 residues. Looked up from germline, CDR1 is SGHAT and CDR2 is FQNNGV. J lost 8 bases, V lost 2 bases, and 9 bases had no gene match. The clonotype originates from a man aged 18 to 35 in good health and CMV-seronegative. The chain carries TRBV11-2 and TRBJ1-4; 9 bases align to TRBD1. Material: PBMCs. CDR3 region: CASSLSQGQGDEKLFF. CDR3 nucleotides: TGTGCCAGCAGCTTATCCCAGGGACAGGGTGACGAAAAACTGTTTTTT.